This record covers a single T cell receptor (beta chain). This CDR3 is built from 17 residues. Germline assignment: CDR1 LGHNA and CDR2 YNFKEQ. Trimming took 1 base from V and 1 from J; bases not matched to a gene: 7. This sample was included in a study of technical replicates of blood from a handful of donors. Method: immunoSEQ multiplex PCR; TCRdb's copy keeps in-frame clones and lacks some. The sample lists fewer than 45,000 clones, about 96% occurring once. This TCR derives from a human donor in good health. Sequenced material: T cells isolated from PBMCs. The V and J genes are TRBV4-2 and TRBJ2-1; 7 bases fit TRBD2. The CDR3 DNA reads TGTGCCAGCAGCCAAGTTATTGAGGGAGGGTCCTACAATGAGCAGTTCTTC. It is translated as CASSQVIEGGSYNEQFF.